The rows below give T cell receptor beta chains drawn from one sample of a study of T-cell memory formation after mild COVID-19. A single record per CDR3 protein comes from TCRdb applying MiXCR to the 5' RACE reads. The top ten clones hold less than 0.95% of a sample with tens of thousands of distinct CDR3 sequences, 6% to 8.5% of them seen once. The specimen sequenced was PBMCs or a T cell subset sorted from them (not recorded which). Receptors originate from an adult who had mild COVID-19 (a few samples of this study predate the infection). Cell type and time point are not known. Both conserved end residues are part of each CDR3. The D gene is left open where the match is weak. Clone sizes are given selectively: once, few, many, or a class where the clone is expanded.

CASSRTSGEQYF,TGTGCCAGTAGTAGGACTAGCGGCGAGCAGTACTTC,many,TRBJ2-7,TRBD2,12,TRBV19
CASRNSALTGYGYTF,TGCGCCAGCAGAAACTCGGCCCTCACGGGCTATGGCTACACCTTC,few,TRBJ1-2,-,15,TRBV5-1
CASSLAGGSTEQYF,TGCGCCAGCAGCTTGGCCGGGGGGAGTACCGAGCAGTACTTC,many,TRBJ2-7,TRBD2,14,TRBV5-1
CASSEETETQYF,TGTGCCAGCAGTGAGGAGACGGAGACCCAGTACTTC,many,TRBJ2-5,-,12,TRBV2
CASSVGPPLAGLQFF,TGTGCCAGCAGCGTAGGCCCCCCTCTAGCGGGGTTGCAGTTCTTC,-,TRBJ2-1,TRBD2,15,TRBV9
CASSPMEGGNVLTF,TGTGCCAGCAGTCCCATGGAGGGGGGAAACGTCCTGACTTTC,few,TRBJ2-6,-,14,TRBV28
CASSYTGGNQPQHF,TGTGCCAGCAGTTATACAGGGGGCAATCAGCCCCAGCATTTT,many,TRBJ1-5,TRBD1,14,TRBV12-3/TRBV12-4
CASSPQGSSYEQYF,TGTGCCAGCTCACCCCAGGGGAGCTCCTACGAGCAGTACTTC,few,TRBJ2-7,-,14,TRBV18
CAWSVGGPSYEQYF,TGTGCCTGGAGTGTTGGCGGGCCCTCCTACGAGCAGTACTTC,few,TRBJ2-7,-,14,TRBV30
CASSESAGGLETQYF,TGCGCCAGCAGTGAGTCTGCGGGGGGGCTTGAGACCCAGTACTTC,-,TRBJ2-5,TRBD2,15,TRBV10-2
CASSSSEIGYTF,TGTGCCAGCAGCTCTTCTGAGATCGGCTACACCTTC,-,TRBJ1-2,-,12,TRBV13
CASSLSGNQPQHF,TGTGCCAGCAGCTTATCCGGCAATCAGCCCCAGCATTTT,-,TRBJ1-5,-,13,TRBV7-2
CASSNLPAGNTGELFF,TGTGCCAGCAGCAATCTCCCGGCCGGGAACACCGGGGAGCTGTTTTTT,many,TRBJ2-2,-,16,TRBV7-9
CASSTPYGRMNTEAFF,TGTGCCAGCAGTACGCCTTATGGGCGGATGAACACTGAAGCTTTCTTT,-,TRBJ1-1,-,16,TRBV5-4
CASSQDGQGNYGYTF,TGCGCCAGCAGCCAAGATGGACAGGGAAACTATGGCTACACCTTC,many,TRBJ1-2,TRBD1,15,TRBV4-3
CASREGTGWRQETQYF,TGTGCCAGCAGGGAGGGGACAGGGTGGCGGCAGGAGACCCAGTACTTC,-,TRBJ2-5,TRBD1,16,TRBV6-1
CASSSRPLPGRTGQPQHF,TGTGCCAGCAGTTCCCGACCCCTACCAGGGAGGACCGGTCAGCCCCAGCATTTT,many,TRBJ1-5,-,18,TRBV6-2/TRBV6-3
CASGLATSGRSYEQYF,TGTGCTAGTGGTTTGGCGACTAGCGGGAGGTCCTACGAGCAGTACTTC,many,TRBJ2-7,TRBD2,16,TRBV12-5
CASSFSTWDTQYF,TGCGCCAGCAGCTTCTCCACTTGGGATACGCAGTATTTT,many,TRBJ2-3,-,13,TRBV5-1
CAWSVQGGYQPQHF,TGTGCCTGGAGTGTACAGGGGGGGTATCAGCCCCAGCATTTT,-,TRBJ1-5,TRBD1,14,TRBV30
CASSLMGGAYETQYF,TGTGCCAGCAGCCTTATGGGGGGGGCCTATGAGACCCAGTACTTC,many,TRBJ2-5,-,15,TRBV12-3/TRBV12-4
CASSLIPRTSGGYNEQFF,TGCGCCAGCAGCTTGATTCCGCGGACTAGCGGCGGATACAATGAGCAGTTCTTC,few,TRBJ2-1,TRBD2,18,TRBV5-1
CASSYSWTVNTEAFF,TGTGCCAGCAGTTACTCTTGGACAGTGAACACTGAAGCTTTCTTT,many,TRBJ1-1,-,15,TRBV6-5
CSAPQDRYNEQFF,TGCAGTGCTCCCCAGGACAGGTACAATGAGCAGTTCTTC,-,TRBJ2-1,TRBD1,13,TRBV20-1
CASSLTGGAKEQFF,TGTGCCAGCAGCTTAACCGGGGGGGCAAAGGAGCAGTTCTTC,many,TRBJ2-1,TRBD2,14,TRBV7-9
CASSGQNRGDYGYTF,TGTGCCAGCAGCGGACAGAACAGGGGGGACTATGGCTACACCTTC,few,TRBJ1-2,TRBD1,15,TRBV3-1
CATSRDTSWGSGRDEQFF,TGTGCCACCAGCAGAGATACGAGTTGGGGGTCCGGGCGGGATGAGCAGTTCTTC,-,TRBJ2-1,-,18,TRBV15
CASSPGTSGGTQYF,TGCGCCAGCAGCCCTGGGACTAGCGGGGGAACGCAGTATTTT,many,TRBJ2-3,TRBD2,14,TRBV5-1
CASSRQGGGTYEQYF,TGTGCCAGCAGCCGACAGGGAGGAGGTACCTACGAGCAGTACTTC,-,TRBJ2-7,-,15,TRBV7-3
CASSRTNTGELFF,TGTGCCAGCAGTCGCACGAACACCGGGGAGCTGTTTTTT,many,TRBJ2-2,-,13,TRBV11-2
CASSGTGAFTGELFF,TGTGCCAGCTCCGGGACAGGGGCTTTCACCGGGGAGCTGTTTTTT,few,TRBJ2-2,TRBD1,15,TRBV18
CASSFGRARISYEQYF,TGTGCCAGCAGCTTTGGCAGGGCACGCATCTCCTACGAGCAGTACTTC,many,TRBJ2-7,-,16,TRBV7-2
CASRGTGGLYEQYF,TGTGCCAGCAGGGGGACAGGGGGCCTCTACGAGCAGTACTTC,-,TRBJ2-7,TRBD1,14,TRBV2
CASSEGVSNQPQHF,TGTGCCAGCAGTGAAGGGGTTAGCAATCAGCCCCAGCATTTT,few,TRBJ1-5,-,14,TRBV2
CAWSGTATYEQYF,TGTGCCTGGAGCGGGACAGCAACCTACGAGCAGTACTTC,-,TRBJ2-7,TRBD1,13,TRBV30
CSVGRGWGYEQYF,TGCAGCGTTGGACGGGGATGGGGCTACGAGCAGTACTTC,many,TRBJ2-7,-,13,TRBV29-1
CSARAQGNSPLHF,TGCAGTGCTAGAGCGCAGGGGAATTCACCCCTCCACTTT,-,TRBJ1-6,-,13,TRBV20-1
CASRLRYSGANVLTF,TGTGCCAGCAGACTCCGATATTCTGGGGCCAACGTCCTGACTTTC,few,TRBJ2-6,-,15,TRBV27
CASSQTPVRSGANVLTF,TGCGCCAGCAGCCAGACCCCAGTTAGGTCTGGGGCCAACGTCCTGACTTTC,few,TRBJ2-6,-,17,TRBV4-1
CASSRTAPRDIQYF,TGTGCCAGTAGCCGGACAGCCCCTCGAGACATTCAGTACTTC,few,TRBJ2-4,-,14,TRBV19
CASSLTGLAGLYNEQFF,TGTGCCAGCAGCCTAACGGGACTAGCGGGACTCTACAATGAGCAGTTCTTC,-,TRBJ2-1,TRBD2,17,TRBV7-2
CASSPGGSVEKLFF,TGTGCCAGCAGTCCAGGGGGCTCGGTTGAAAAACTGTTTTTT,-,TRBJ1-4,TRBD1,14,TRBV6-5
CSGNWGLVNTEAFF,TGCAGCGGTAATTGGGGGCTGGTGAACACTGAAGCTTTCTTT,many,TRBJ1-1,-,14,TRBV29-1
CASSEGGGQWGANVLTF,TGTGCCAGCAGTGAAGGTGGCGGGCAGTGGGGGGCCAACGTCCTGACTTTC,few,TRBJ2-6,-,17,TRBV2
CATSSLGQGADTQYF,TGTGCCACCAGCAGCCTAGGACAGGGAGCAGATACGCAGTATTTT,many,TRBJ2-3,TRBD1,15,TRBV15